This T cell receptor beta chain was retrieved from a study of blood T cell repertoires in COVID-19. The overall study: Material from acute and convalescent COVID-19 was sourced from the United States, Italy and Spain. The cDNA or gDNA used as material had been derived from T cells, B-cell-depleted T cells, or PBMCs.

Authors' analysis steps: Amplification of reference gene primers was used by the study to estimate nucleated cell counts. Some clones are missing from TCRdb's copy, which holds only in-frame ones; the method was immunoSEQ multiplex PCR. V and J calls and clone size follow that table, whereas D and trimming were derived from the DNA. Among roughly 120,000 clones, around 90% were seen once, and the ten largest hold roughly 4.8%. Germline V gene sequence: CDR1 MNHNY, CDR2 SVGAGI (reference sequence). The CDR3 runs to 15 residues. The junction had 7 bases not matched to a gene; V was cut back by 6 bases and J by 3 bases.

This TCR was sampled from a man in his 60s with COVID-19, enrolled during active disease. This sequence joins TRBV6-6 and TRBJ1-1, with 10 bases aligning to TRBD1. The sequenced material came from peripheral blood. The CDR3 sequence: CASRPRDRGDTEAFF. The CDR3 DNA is TGTGCCAGCAGGCCCCGGGACAGGGGCGACACTGAAGCTTTCTTT.